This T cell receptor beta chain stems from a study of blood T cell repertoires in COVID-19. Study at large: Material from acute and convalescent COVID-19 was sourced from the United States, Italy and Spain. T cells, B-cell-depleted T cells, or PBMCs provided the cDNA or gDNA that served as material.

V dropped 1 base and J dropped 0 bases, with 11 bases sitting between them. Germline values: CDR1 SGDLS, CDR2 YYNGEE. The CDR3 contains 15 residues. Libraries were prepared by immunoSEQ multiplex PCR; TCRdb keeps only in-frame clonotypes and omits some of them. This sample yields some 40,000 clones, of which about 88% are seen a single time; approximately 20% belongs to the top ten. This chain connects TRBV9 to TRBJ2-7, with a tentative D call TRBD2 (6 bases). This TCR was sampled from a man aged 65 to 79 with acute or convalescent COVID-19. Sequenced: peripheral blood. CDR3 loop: CASSVRDGSSYEQYF. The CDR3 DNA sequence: TGTGCCAGCAGCGTAAGGGACGGGAGCTCCTACGAGCAGTACTTC. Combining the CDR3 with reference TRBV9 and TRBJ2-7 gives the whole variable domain DSGVTQTPKHLITATGQRVTLRCSPRSGDLSVYWYQQSLDQGLQFLIQYYNGEERAKGNILERFSAQQFPDLHSELNLSSLELGDSALYFCASSVRDGSSYEQYFGPGTRLTVT.